The T cell receptor beta chain under discussion was sequenced for a study of PD-1 blockade in classical Hodgkin lymphoma. The method was immunoSEQ multiplex PCR; TCRdb's version includes in-frame clones alone and lacks a portion of them. The sample yields around 65,000 clones, about 91% seen once. Regarding the study as a whole: Complete responders matched newly diagnosed patients in baseline diversity.

On this clone: Its antigen is still unknown.

All trial patients relapsed after autologous stem cell transplantation. This CDR3 contains 15 residues. Looked up from germline, CDR1 is SEHNR and CDR2 is FQNEAQ (reference sequence). V was cut by 5 bases and J by 0 bases, with 13 bases left in between. The sample consisted of peripheral blood mononuclear cells (PBMCs), taken at baseline. The rearrangement uses TRBV7-9 and TRBJ2-5; the D is unclear. The sequence was obtained from a human donor with classical Hodgkin lymphoma. CDR3 DNA sequence: TGTGCCAGCAGCGCGCATTCTGGGGACCAAGAGACCCAGTACTTC. This sequence encodes CASSAHSGDQETQYF. Together with reference TRBV7-9 and TRBJ2-5, the CDR3 gives the full variable domain: DTGVSQNPRHKITKRGQNVTFRCDPISEHNRLYWYRQTLGQGPEFLTYFQNEAQLEKSRLLSDRFSAERPKGSFSTLEIQRTEQGDSAMYLCASSAHSGDQETQYFGPGTRLLVL.